Each of the 10 T cell receptor beta chains below was sequenced from the same sample in a study of T cells in Graves' hyperthyroidism and ophthalmopathy. Researchers took RNA transcripts and amplified the TCR beta CDR3 regions from them. The HTBI primer set drove a first-round RT-PCR of the TCR CDR3. MiXCR, run by TCRdb on the multiplex PCR reads, gives a single entry per CDR3 protein. Among some 510,000 distinct CDR3 sequences listed, under 25% were seen once. The sample was blood. The receptors originated from a man younger than 35 with Graves' hyperthyroidism.

The genes are TRBV5-1 and TRBJ2-2; tentatively, D is TRBD2 (6 bases). Trimming took 0 bases from V and 4 from J, leaving 13 bases between them. This CDR3 comprises 16 residues. Germline CDR1 is SGHRS and CDR2 is YFSETQ. CDR3 sequence reads: CASSLVAGTGTGELFF. The CDR3 region has the DNA TGCGCCAGCAGCTTGGTTGCAGGGACTGGCACCGGGGAGCTGTTTTTT.

V gene TRBV2 combines with J gene TRBJ1-5; 10 bases map to TRBD1. CDR1 is SNHLY and CDR2 is FYNNEI in the germline V gene. This CDR3 spans 15 amino acids. The V and J ends lost 9 bases and 7 bases, in that order; junction bases with no gene match: 12. CDR3 in DNA: TGTGCCAGGGGGAAATCCGGGACAGGGGAGCAGCCCCAGCATTTT. Amino acid sequence: CARGKSGTGEQPQHF.

The chain links TRBV7-6 to TRBJ1-6, with TRBD1 matching over 9 bases. After removal of 2 bases from V and 4 bases from J, the junction contained 3 bases not matched to a gene. CDR3 length equals 16 residues. The germline V gene has CDR1 SGHVS and CDR2 FNYEAQ. DNA for the CDR3: TGTGCCAGCAGCTTAATACAGGGGGCTTATAATTCACCCCTCCACTTT. Amino acids: CASSLIQGAYNSPLHF. The full variable domain, rest sourced from reference TRBV7-6 and TRBJ1-6, is GAGVSQSPRYKVTKRGQDVALRCDPISGHVSLYWYRQALGQGPEFLTYFNYEAQQDKSGLPNDRFSAERPEGSISTLTIQRTEQRDSAMYRCASSLIQGAYNSPLHFGNGTRLTVT.

This clonotype was observed at least ten times. The CDR3 ends on some other residue instead of the conserved phenylalanine or tryptophan, so this is likely a read error. This sequence joins TRBV2 and TRBJ1-1; D is ambiguous. The V and J ends lost 7 bases and 1 base respectively, with 13 bases between them. CDR1 and CDR2 (germline): SNHLY, FYNNEI. This CDR3 contains 14 residues. The CDR3: CASTLGGKNTEAFL. In DNA form, the CDR3 reads TGTGCCAGCACCCTGGGAGGGAAGAACACTGAAGCTTTCCTT.

With respect to this clonotype: A read error may explain this, as a much larger clone is one base away. The chain recombines TRBV20-1 with TRBJ1-2; no clear D. V was pared by 4 bases and J by 0 bases, with 15 bases between. This CDR3 contains 15 residues. Per germline, CDR1 DFQATT and CDR2 SNEGSKA (reference sequence). The CDR3 nucleotides read TGCAGTGCTATAGATCGCGTCATAGCTAACTATGGCTACACCTTC. The encoded protein is CSAIDRVIANYGYTF.

V and J are TRBV20-1 and TRBJ2-7, with 9 nucleotides matching TRBD2. Trimming at V came to 0 bases and at J to 0 bases, leaving 6 bases not matched to a gene. CDR1 and CDR2 (germline): DFQATT, SNEGSKA (reference sequence). CDR3 length equals 16 residues. The CDR3 spells CSARDGREGRSYEQYF. The CDR3 DNA follows: TGCAGTGCTAGAGATGGGCGGGAGGGCCGCTCCTACGAGCAGTACTTC.

The V and J genes are TRBV6-1 and TRBJ1-5; D might be TRBD1 (6 bases). This CDR3 has 14 residues. Deletions cut 5 bases from V and 7 bases from J, with 15 bases between. Germline CDR1 is MNHNS and CDR2 is SASEGT. In DNA, the CDR3 is TGTGCCAGCAGTATTTTACAGGGCCGCCAGCCCCAGCATTTT. This translates into CASSILQGRQPQHF.

To note about this clonotype: The junction shows a germline mismatch at one end, possibly a read error. The rearrangement joins TRBV28 to TRBJ2-4, with D tentatively TRBD1 (6 bases). Germline CDR1 reads MDHEN; CDR2 reads SYDVKM. This CDR3 is built from 11 residues. CDR3 nucleotide sequence: TGTGCCAGCGGTACAGGCGTAACAGGGAACTTC. As protein: CASGTGVTGNF. Looking up the rest from reference TRBV28 and TRBJ2-4 gives the full variable domain: DVKVTQSSRYLVKRTGEKVFLECVQDMDHENMFWYRQDPGLGLRLIYFSYDVKMKEKGDIPEGYSVSREKKERFSLILESASTNQTSMYLCASGTGVTGNFGAGTRLSVL.

This clonotype was seen ten or more times. This chain connects TRBV28 to TRBJ1-1; D gene uncertain. The germline V and J ends were trimmed by 5 bases and 2 bases, with 9 bases remaining between them. Per the germline V gene, CDR1 is MDHEN and CDR2 is SYDVKM. The CDR3 is 13 amino acids. CDR3 loop: CASSGDTNTEAFF. The CDR3 bases are TGTGCCAGCAGTGGAGACACCAACACTGAAGCTTTCTTT.

The J gene is TRBJ2-5, the V gene TRBV20-1; 7 bases line up with TRBD2. This CDR3 is 16 amino acids long. Trimming at V came to 0 bases and at J to 2 bases, leaving 9 bases not matched to a gene. Per the germline V gene, CDR1 is DFQATT and CDR2 is SNEGSKA (reference sequence). In DNA form, the CDR3 reads TGCAGTGCTAGAGATATAGTAACTAGCGCACAAGAGACCCAGTACTTC. Its protein product is CSARDIVTSAQETQYF.